This T cell receptor (beta chain) stems from a study of immune evolution from preneoplasia to lung adenocarcinoma. H&E slides confirmed each diagnosis, reviewed by two pathologists independently. Premalignant or tumor cells were enriched by macro-dissection after pathologic assessment. The CDR3 has 12 residues. Trimming cost V 2 bases and J 8 bases, with 9 bases left between them. CDR1 is SGHDN and CDR2 is FVKESK in the germline V gene. Method: immunoSEQ multiplex PCR; TCRdb's copy keeps in-frame clones and lacks some. Of several thousand clones in the sample, roughly 80% were seen once. On this clone: Its specificity is not known.

General observations from the study: Clonality was highest in normal lung, lower in later-stage lesions apparently. Normal lung had the highest top T cell clone frequencies.

V gene TRBV14 combines with J gene TRBJ1-2; D gene uncertain. The source of this sequence is an older donor with lung adenocarcinoma. What was sequenced was FFPE minimally invasive lung adenocarcinoma tissue. The CDR3 DNA reads TGTGCCAGCAGCCAATCGACGGAAGGCTACACCTTC. This codes for CASSQSTEGYTF.